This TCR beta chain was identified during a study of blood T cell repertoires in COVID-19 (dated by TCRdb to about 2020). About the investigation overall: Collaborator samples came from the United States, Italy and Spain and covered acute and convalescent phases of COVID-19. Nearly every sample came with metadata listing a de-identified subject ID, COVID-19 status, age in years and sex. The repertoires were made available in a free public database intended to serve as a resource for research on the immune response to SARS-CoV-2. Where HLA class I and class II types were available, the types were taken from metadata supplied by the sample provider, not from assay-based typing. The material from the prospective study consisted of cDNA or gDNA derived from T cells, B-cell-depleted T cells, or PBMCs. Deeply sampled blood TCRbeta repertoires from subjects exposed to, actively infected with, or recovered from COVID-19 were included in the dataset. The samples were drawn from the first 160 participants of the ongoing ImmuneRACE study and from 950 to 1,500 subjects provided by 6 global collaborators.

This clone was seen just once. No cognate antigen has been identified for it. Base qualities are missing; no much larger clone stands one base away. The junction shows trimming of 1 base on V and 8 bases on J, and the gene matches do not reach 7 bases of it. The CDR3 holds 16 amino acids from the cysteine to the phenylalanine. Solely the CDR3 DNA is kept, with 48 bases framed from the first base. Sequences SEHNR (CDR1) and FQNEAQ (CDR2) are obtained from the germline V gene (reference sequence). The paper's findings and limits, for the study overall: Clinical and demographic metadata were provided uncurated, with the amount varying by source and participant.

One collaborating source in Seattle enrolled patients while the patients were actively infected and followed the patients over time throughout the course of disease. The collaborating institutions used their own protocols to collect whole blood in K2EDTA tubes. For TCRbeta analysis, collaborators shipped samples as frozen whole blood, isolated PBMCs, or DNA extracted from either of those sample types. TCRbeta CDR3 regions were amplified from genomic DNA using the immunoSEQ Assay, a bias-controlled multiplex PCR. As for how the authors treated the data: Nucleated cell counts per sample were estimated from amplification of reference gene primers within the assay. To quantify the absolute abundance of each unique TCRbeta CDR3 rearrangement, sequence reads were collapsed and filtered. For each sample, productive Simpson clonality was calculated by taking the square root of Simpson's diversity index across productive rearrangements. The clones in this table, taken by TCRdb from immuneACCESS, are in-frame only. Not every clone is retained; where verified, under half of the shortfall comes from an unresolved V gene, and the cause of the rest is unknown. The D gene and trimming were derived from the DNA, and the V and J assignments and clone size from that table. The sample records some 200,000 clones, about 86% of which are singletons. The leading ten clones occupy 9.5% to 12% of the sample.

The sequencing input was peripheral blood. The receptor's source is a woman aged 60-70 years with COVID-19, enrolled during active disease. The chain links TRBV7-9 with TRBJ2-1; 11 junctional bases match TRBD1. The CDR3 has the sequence CASSLVGQGALYEQFF. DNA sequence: TGTGCCAGCAGCTTAGTTGGACAGGGGGCTTTGTATGAGCAGTTCTTC.